This T cell receptor (beta chain) came from a study of molecular identifiers for immune sequencing clone quantification. Per germline, CDR1 MNHEY and CDR2 SMNVEV (reference sequence). The CDR3 extends over 14 amino acids. Via MiXCR, TCRdb re-called the PCR reads, giving one row per CDR3 protein. The sample consists of approximately 630,000 distinct CDR3 sequences, 25% of them appearing once. A remark on this clonotype: Sequence at one end of the junction differs from germline and may be a read error.

This chain connects TRBV27 to TRBJ2-7, with D maybe TRBD1 (6 bases). This TCR came from a human donor in good health. Some libraries in this study had Jurkat cell RNA spiked in. The sequenced material came from naive CD8+ T cells from blood, with Jurkat cell RNA spiked in. The subset: FACS-sorted CD8+CD4-CCR7+CD45RA+ naive T cells. CDR3 region: CASRLSTGSREQYF. DNA of the CDR3: TGTGCCAGCAGATTATCCACAGGGTCTCGGGAGCAGTACTTC.